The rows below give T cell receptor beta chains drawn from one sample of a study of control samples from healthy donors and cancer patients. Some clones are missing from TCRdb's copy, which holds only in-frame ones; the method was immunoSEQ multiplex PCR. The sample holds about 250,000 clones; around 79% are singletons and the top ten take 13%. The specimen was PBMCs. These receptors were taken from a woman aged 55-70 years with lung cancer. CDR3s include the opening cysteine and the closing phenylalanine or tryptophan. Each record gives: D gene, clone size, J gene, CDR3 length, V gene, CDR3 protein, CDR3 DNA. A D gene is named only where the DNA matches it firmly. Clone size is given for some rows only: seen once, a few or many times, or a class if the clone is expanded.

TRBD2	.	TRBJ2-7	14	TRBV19	CASRLTSGSYEQYF	TGTGCCAGTAGACTGACTAGCGGGAGCTACGAGCAGTACTTC
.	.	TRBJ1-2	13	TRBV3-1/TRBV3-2	CASSQSGPQIYTF	TGTGCCAGCAGCCAATCCGGGCCCCAGATCTACACCTTC
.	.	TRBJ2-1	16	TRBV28	CAIFSTDSSSYNEQFF	TGTGCCATCTTTTCCACCGACTCGAGCTCCTACAATGAGCAGTTCTTC
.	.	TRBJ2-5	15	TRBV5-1	CASSFTGTSEETQYF	TGCGCCAGCAGCTTTACCGGGACATCGGAAGAGACCCAGTACTTC
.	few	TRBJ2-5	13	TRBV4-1	CASSVRQQETQYF	TGCGCCAGCAGCGTGAGACAGCAAGAGACCCAGTACTTC
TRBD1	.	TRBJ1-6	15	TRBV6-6	CASSRITGANSPLHF	TGTGCCAGCAGCCGGATCACAGGGGCCAATTCACCCCTCCACTTT
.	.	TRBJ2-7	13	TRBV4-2	CASSQAPGYEQYF	TGTGCCAGCAGCCAAGCCCCCGGCTACGAGCAGTACTTC
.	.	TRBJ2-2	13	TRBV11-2	CASSLSNTGELFF	TGTGCCAGCAGCTTGTCAAACACCGGGGAGCTGTTTTTT
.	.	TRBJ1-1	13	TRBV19	CASTPMGGMEAFF	TGTGCCAGTACTCCCATGGGGGGGATGGAAGCTTTCTTT
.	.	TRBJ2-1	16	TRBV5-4	CASSLRTGTHYNEQFF	TGTGCCAGCAGCCTACGCACCGGGACACACTACAATGAGCAGTTCTTC
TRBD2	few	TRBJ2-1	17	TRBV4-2	CASSHGTSGGTYNEQFF	TGTGCCAGCAGCCACGGGACTAGCGGAGGGACTTACAATGAGCAGTTCTTC
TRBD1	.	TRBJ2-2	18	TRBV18	CASSPPGTGGWNTGELFF	TGTGCCAGCTCACCACCCGGGACAGGGGGCTGGAACACCGGGGAGCTGTTTTTT
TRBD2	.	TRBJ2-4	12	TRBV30	CALELAGVIQYF	TGTGCCCTCGAGCTAGCGGGAGTTATTCAGTACTTC
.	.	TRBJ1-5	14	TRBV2	CASGGARGNQPQHF	TGTGCCAGCGGGGGGGCGCGCGGCAATCAGCCCCAGCATTTT
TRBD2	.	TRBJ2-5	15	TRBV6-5	CASIGTSGSRETQYF	TGTGCCAGCATTGGGACTAGCGGGAGCCGAGAGACCCAGTACTTC
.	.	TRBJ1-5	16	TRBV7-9	CASSRGTRTSNQPQHF	TGTGCCAGCAGCCGGGGGACACGAACCTCTAATCAGCCCCAGCATTTT
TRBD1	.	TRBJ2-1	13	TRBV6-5	CASSYPTGTGEFF	TGTGCCAGCAGTTACCCGACCGGGACAGGCGAGTTCTTC
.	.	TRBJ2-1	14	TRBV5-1	CASSLEAGNNEQFF	TGCGCCAGCAGCTTGGAGGCCGGGAACAATGAGCAGTTCTTC
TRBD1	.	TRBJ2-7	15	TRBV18	CASSPRKGDSYEQYF	TGTGCCAGCTCACCACGAAAGGGGGACAGCTACGAGCAGTACTTC
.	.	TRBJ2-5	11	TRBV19	CASSMSATQYF	TGTGCCAGTAGTATGTCTGCGACCCAGTACTTC
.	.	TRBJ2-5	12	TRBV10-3	CAISVSEETQYF	TGTGCCATCAGTGTAAGTGAAGAGACCCAGTACTTC
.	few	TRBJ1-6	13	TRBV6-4	CASSESGRSPLHF	TGTGCCAGCAGTGAGTCAGGGCGATCACCCCTCCACTTT
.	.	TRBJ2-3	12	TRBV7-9	CASSLELDTQYF	TGTGCCAGCAGCTTAGAACTAGATACGCAGTATTTT
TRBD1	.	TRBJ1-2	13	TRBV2	CASSRDRDTGYTF	TGTGCCAGCAGTAGGGACAGGGACACTGGCTACACCTTC
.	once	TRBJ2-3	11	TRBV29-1	CSVSSTDTQYF	TGCAGCGTTTCTAGCACAGATACGCAGTATTTT
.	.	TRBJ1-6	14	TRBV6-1	CASSEGLDNSPLHF	TGTGCCAGCAGTGAAGGCCTGGATAATTCACCCCTCCACTTT
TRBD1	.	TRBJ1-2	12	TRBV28	CASSLPDRAPNF	TGTGCCAGCAGTTTACCGGACAGGGCCCCTAACTTC
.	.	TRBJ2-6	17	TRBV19	CASSGGPFISGANVLTF	TGTGCCAGTAGTGGAGGGCCTTTCATCTCTGGGGCCAACGTCCTGACTTTC
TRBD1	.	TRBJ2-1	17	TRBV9	CASSPRGQQSSYNEQFF	TGTGCCAGCAGCCCCCGGGGACAGCAGAGCTCCTACAATGAGCAGTTCTTC
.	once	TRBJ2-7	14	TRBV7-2	CASSSRTMSYEQYF	TGTGCCAGCAGCTCCCGAACGATGTCCTACGAGCAGTACTTC
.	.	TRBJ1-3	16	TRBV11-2	CASGGSIGGYGNTIYF	TGTGCCAGCGGAGGGTCGATAGGGGGTTATGGAAACACCATATATTTT
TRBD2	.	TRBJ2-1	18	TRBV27	CASSSFPTSGGDGNEQFF	TGTGCCAGCAGTTCCTTCCCGACTAGCGGGGGGGACGGCAATGAGCAGTTCTTC
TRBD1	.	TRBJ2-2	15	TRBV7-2	CASSPQAGGTGELFF	TGTGCCAGCAGCCCCCAGGCAGGGGGAACCGGGGAGCTGTTTTTT
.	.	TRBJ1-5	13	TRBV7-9	CASSSYSDQPQHF	TGTGCCAGCAGCTCTTACAGTGATCAGCCCCAGCATTTT
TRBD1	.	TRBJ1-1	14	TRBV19	CASSIDNRGAEAFF	TGTGCCAGTAGTATAGATAACAGGGGAGCTGAAGCTTTCTTT
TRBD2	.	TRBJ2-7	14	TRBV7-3	CASSVSGRSYEQYF	TGTGCCAGCAGCGTTAGCGGGAGATCGTACGAGCAGTACTTC
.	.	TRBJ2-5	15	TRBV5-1	CASSLARHQGETQYF	TGCGCCAGCAGCTTGGCCAGGCACCAAGGGGAGACCCAGTACTTC
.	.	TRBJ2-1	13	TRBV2	CASTKSEGNEQFF	TGTGCCAGCACCAAGTCAGAGGGCAATGAGCAGTTCTTC
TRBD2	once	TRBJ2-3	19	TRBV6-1	CASSAGLAGGRSHTDTQYF	TGTGCCAGCAGTGCTGGACTAGCGGGGGGCCGGAGCCACACAGATACGCAGTATTTT
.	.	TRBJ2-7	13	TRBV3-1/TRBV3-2	CASSVRDNYEQYF	TGTGCCAGCAGCGTACGTGACAACTACGAGCAGTACTTC
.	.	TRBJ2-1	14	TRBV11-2	CASSLVTVYNEQFF	TGTGCCAGCAGCTTAGTTACAGTCTACAATGAGCAGTTCTTC
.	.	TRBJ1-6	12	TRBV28	CASSSNYSPLHF	TGTGCCAGCAGTTCGAACTATTCACCCCTCCACTTT
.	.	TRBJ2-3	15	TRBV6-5	CATAAYHSGVHAQYF	TGTGCCACCGCCGCTTATCATTCAGGAGTCCACGCGCAGTATTTT
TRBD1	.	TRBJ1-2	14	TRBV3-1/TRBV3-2	CASSHQDRPIGYTF	TGTGCCAGCAGCCACCAGGACAGGCCTATAGGCTACACCTTC
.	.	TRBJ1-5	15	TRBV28	CASSLSLGGRQPQHF	TGTGCCAGCAGTTTAAGTCTCGGGGGGCGGCAGCCCCAGCATTTT
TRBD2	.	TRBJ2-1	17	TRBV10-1	CASSALPLAGGGNEQFF	TGCGCCAGCAGTGCCCTCCCGCTAGCGGGAGGTGGCAATGAGCAGTTCTTC
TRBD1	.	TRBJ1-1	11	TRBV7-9	CASSGGLEAFF	TGTGCCAGCTCAGGGGGTCTTGAAGCTTTCTTT
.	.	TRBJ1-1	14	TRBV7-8	CASSKGDEDTEAFF	TGTGCCAGCTCCAAAGGGGATGAGGACACTGAAGCTTTCTTT
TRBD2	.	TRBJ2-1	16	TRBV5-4	CASSLIGSGSVDEQFF	TGTGCCAGCAGCTTGATTGGTAGCGGGAGTGTCGATGAGCAGTTCTTC
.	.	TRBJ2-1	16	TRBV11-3	CASSLDGQFEYNEQFF	TGTGCCAGCAGCTTAGATGGTCAGTTTGAGTACAATGAGCAGTTCTTC
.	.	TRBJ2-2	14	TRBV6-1	CASSEWGRTGELFF	TGTGCCAGCAGTGAATGGGGGAGGACCGGGGAGCTGTTTTTT
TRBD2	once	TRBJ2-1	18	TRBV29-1	CSVTGTVTAGGTYNEQFF	TGCAGCGTTACCGGGACAGTCACGGCGGGGGGGACCTACAATGAGCAGTTCTTC
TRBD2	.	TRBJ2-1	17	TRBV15	CATSRGTSGGAHNEQFF	TGTGCCACCAGCAGGGGGACTAGCGGGGGGGCTCACAATGAGCAGTTCTTC
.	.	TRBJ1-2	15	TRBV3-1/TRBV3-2	CASSQDLAGHYGYTF	TGTGCCAGCAGCCAAGATCTCGCGGGGCACTATGGCTACACCTTC
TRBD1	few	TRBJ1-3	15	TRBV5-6	CASRDRGSSGNTIYF	TGTGCCAGCAGGGACAGGGGATCCTCTGGAAACACCATATATTTT
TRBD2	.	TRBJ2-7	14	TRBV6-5	CASSSGGTTYEQYF	TGTGCCAGCAGTTCGGGGGGGACTACCTACGAGCAGTACTTC
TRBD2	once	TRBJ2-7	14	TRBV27	CASRRGGSSYEQYF	TGTGCCAGCAGAAGGGGCGGGAGCTCCTACGAGCAGTACTTC
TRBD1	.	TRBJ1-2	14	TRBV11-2	CASKGPGGAPVTTF	TGTGCCAGCAAGGGGCCAGGGGGGGCGCCCGTTACCACCTTC